This is a list of T cell receptor beta chains from one sample in a study of chemoradiotherapy in HPV16-positive cancers. The method was immunoSEQ multiplex PCR; TCRdb's version includes in-frame clones alone and lacks a portion of them. The sample records approximately 8,400 clones, 65% to 85% being singletons. The specimen was taken from a patient who underwent chemoradiotherapy. Every receptor here comes from a human donor with HPV-associated anogenital cancer. Each CDR3 is given with its conserved first and last residue. A D gene is named only where the DNA matches it firmly. For some rows the clone size is stated as once, few or many, or as a class when expanded; others skip it.

len | j_gene | abundance | v_gene | d_gene | CDR3aa | CDR3nt
13 | TRBJ1-1 | NA | TRBV11-3 | NA | CASSLIWGTEAFF | TGTGCCAGCAGCTTGATTTGGGGCACTGAAGCTTTCTTT
14 | TRBJ1-2 | NA | TRBV19 | NA | CASSIQISSYGYTF | TGTGCCAGTAGTATCCAAATCTCGAGCTATGGCTACACCTTC
13 | TRBJ1-4 | once | TRBV29-1 | NA | CSGWGGFNEKLFF | TGCAGCGGCTGGGGGGGGTTTAATGAAAAACTGTTTTTT
19 | TRBJ2-7 | NA | TRBV5-5 | NA | CASSQRVMAGASTGYEQYF | TGTGCCAGCAGCCAAAGGGTGATGGCGGGCGCAAGCACGGGCTACGAGCAGTACTTC
15 | TRBJ1-4 | NA | TRBV7-2 | NA | CASSLPQTTNEKLFF | TGTGCCAGCAGCTTACCCCAAACAACTAATGAAAAACTGTTTTTT
15 | TRBJ2-1 | few | TRBV6-1 | TRBD1 | CASYLWTGENNEQFF | TGTGCCAGTTATCTGTGGACAGGAGAGAACAATGAGCAGTTCTTC
16 | TRBJ2-5 | NA | TRBV19 | TRBD2 | CASNPGGASGSQTQYF | TGTGCCAGTAACCCGGGGGGTGCTAGCGGGAGTCAGACCCAGTACTTC
21 | TRBJ2-3 | NA | TRBV30 | TRBD2 | CAWSVGLAGGLLSTSTDTQYF | TGTGCCTGGAGTGTAGGACTAGCGGGGGGACTCCTATCTACTAGCACAGATACGCAGTATTTT
13 | TRBJ2-2 | NA | TRBV6-6 | NA | CATRTSNTGELFF | TGTGCCACACGGACGAGTAACACCGGGGAGCTGTTTTTT
13 | TRBJ1-1 | NA | TRBV19 | NA | CASMQLSNTEAFF | TGTGCCAGTATGCAGCTATCGAACACTGAAGCTTTCTTT
15 | TRBJ1-5 | NA | TRBV6-5 | NA | CASSHYQGNNQPQHF | TGTGCCAGCAGTCATTACCAGGGGAACAATCAGCCCCAGCATTTT
12 | TRBJ1-3 | NA | TRBV10-3 | NA | CAIRGSGNTIYF | TGTGCCATCAGGGGCAGTGGAAACACCATATATTTT
14 | TRBJ2-3 | NA | TRBV27 | TRBD1 | CASRDRFSTDTQYF | TGTGCCAGCCGGGACAGATTTAGCACAGATACGCAGTATTTT
12 | TRBJ1-5 | NA | TRBV6-6 | NA | CASSLSNQPQHF | TGTGCCAGCAGTTTGAGCAATCAGCCCCAGCATTTT
16 | TRBJ2-2 | NA | TRBV9 | TRBD2 | CASSATSGSNTGELFF | TGTGCCAGCAGCGCAACTAGCGGGAGTAACACCGGGGAGCTGTTTTTT
15 | TRBJ2-5 | NA | TRBV10-2 | TRBD2 | CASKLAGEGQETQYF | TGCGCCAGCAAATTAGCGGGGGAGGGCCAAGAGACCCAGTACTTC
14 | TRBJ1-2 | NA | TRBV7-3 | NA | CASSLTPGWGGYTF | TGTGCCAGCAGCTTAACTCCGGGTTGGGGAGGCTACACCTTC
17 | TRBJ1-6 | NA | TRBV5-1 | NA | CASSLGGGSSYNSPLHF | TGCGCCAGCAGCTTGGGTGGGGGAAGCTCCTATAATTCACCCCTCCACTTT
18 | TRBJ2-1 | NA | TRBV7-2 | TRBD2 | CASSLGPLTSGSKNEQFF | TGTGCCAGCAGCTTAGGACCCCTAACTAGCGGGAGTAAAAATGAGCAGTTCTTC
14 | TRBJ2-1 | NA | TRBV4-3 | TRBD2 | CASSQGRGSSEQFF | TGCGCCAGCAGCCAAGGGCGCGGGAGCAGTGAGCAGTTCTTC
18 | TRBJ2-3 | NA | TRBV1 | NA | CTSSATPGQIFSTDTQYF | TGCACCAGCAGCGCCACCCCGGGGCAGATTTTTAGCACAGATACGCAGTATTTT
11 | TRBJ2-3 | NA | TRBV2 | NA | CASNPRDTQYF | TGTGCTTCCAACCCGAGGGATACGCAGTATTTT